This TCR beta chain is drawn from a study of T cells in women clearing cervical HPV infection. Study-wide context: Case blood was drawn when the lesion was first found; control blood after infection became undetectable.

Concerning this clone: Its antigen remains unidentified. Read data end 3 residues before the CDR3 end; the end is taken from the germline J gene.

Points from the study as a whole: T-cell numbers per sample were unknown and may explain richness differences. Cases and controls were distinguished at AUC approximately 0.8 by richness and V genes.

V gave up 3 bases and J gave up 2 bases; unmatched junction bases: 6. Germline values: CDR1 SEHNR, CDR2 FQNEAQ (reference sequence). CDR3 length: 15 amino acids. The method was immunoSEQ multiplex PCR; TCRdb's version includes in-frame clones alone and lacks a portion of them. This sample contains tens of thousands of clones. The sequencing input was blood buffy coat. This TCR came from a woman between 18 and 69 years old with a cervical HPV16 infection that either progressed to CIN3+ or cleared (not recorded which). The chain has TRBV7-9 and TRBJ2-5, with TRBD2 matching 7 bases. The DNA read from the CDR3 is TGTGCCAGCAGCTTTTGGCTAGCGGCTCAAGAGACC. Its translation is CASSFWLAAQET. The whole CDR3 is CASSFWLAAQETQYF.